This T cell receptor (beta chain) comes out of a study of identical twins. TCRdb ran MiXCR on the 5' RACE reads and lists one entry per CDR3 protein. Altogether hundreds of thousands of distinct CDR3 sequences are present, 8% to 9% being singletons, with the ten largest covering around 0.98%. This sample also belongs to another study, concerning yellow fever vaccine responses in identical twins.

The sequencing input was PBMCs. This clonotype was obtained from a woman aged 18-29 years in good health.

CDR3 amino acids: CSASDRTSAPYEQYF. As DNA, the CDR3 is TGCAGTGCTAGCGATAGGACTAGCGCGCCCTACGAGCAGTACTTC. The rearrangement joins TRBV20-1 to TRBJ2-7, with 9 bases matching TRBD2. With V trimmed by 3 bases and J by 2 bases, 8 bases remained unmatched. The CDR3 extends over 15 amino acids. From germline, CDR1 is DFQATT and CDR2 SNEGSKA (reference sequence).